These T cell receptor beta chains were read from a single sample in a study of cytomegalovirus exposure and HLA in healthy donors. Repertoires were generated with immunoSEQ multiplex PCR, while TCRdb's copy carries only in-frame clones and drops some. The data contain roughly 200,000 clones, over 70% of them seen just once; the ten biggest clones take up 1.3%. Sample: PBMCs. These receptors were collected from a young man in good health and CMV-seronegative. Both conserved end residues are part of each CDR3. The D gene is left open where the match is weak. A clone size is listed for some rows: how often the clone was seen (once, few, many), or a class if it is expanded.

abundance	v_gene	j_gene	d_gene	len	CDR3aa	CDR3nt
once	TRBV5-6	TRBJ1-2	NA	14	CASSLGQGNHGYTF	TGTGCCAGCAGCTTGGGGCAGGGGAACCATGGCTACACCTTC
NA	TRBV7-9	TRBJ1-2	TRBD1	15	CASSDQTGGDYGYTF	TGTGCCAGCAGCGATCAAACAGGGGGCGACTATGGCTACACCTTC
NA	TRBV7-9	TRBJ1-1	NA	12	CASGRGGTEAFF	TGTGCCAGTGGGAGGGGCGGGACTGAAGCTTTCTTT
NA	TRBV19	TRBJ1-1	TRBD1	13	CASSEGGVFGAFF	TGTGCCAGTAGTGAAGGGGGCGTTTTCGGAGCTTTCTTT
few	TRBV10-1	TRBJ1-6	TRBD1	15	CASSGYRGPNSPLHF	TGCGCCAGCAGTGGATACAGGGGGCCGAATTCACCCCTCCACTTT
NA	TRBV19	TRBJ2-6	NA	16	CASSRQGVTGANGLTF	TGTGCCAGTAGTAGACAAGGGGTAACTGGGGCCAACGGCCTGACTTTC
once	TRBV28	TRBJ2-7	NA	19	CASSFTVSSGSGISYEQYF	TGTGCCAGCAGTTTTACGGTCTCTTCGGGTAGCGGTATCTCCTACGAGCAGTACTTC
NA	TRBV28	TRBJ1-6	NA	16	CASTLGHGSYNSPLHF	TGTGCCAGCACCCTCGGGCACGGGAGCTATAATTCACCCCTCCACTTT
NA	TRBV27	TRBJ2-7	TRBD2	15	CASSLLGTSSYEQYF	TGTGCCAGCAGTTTATTAGGGACTAGCTCCTACGAGCAGTACTTC
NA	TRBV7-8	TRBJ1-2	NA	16	CASSLHDGGLSSGYTF	TGTGCCAGCAGCTTACATGACGGGGGGCTTAGTAGTGGCTACACCTTC
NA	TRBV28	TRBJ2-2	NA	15	CASSLQAGRAGELFF	TGTGCCAGCAGTCTACAGGCCGGGAGAGCCGGGGAGCTGTTTTTT
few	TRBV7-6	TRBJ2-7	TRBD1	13	CASSWDRFYEQYF	TGTGCCAGCAGCTGGGACAGGTTTTACGAGCAGTACTTC
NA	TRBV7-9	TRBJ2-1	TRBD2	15	CASSSTIAGGEEQFF	TGTGCCAGCAGCTCAACAATAGCGGGGGGGGAAGAGCAGTTCTTC
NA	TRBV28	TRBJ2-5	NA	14	CASSFGRVQETQYF	TGTGCCAGCAGTTTTGGGAGAGTTCAAGAGACCCAGTACTTC
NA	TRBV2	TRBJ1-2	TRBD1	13	CASSFWQGDGYTF	TGTGCCAGCAGTTTTTGGCAGGGGGATGGCTACACCTTC
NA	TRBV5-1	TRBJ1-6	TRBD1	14	CASSIGQGAPPLHF	TGCGCCAGCAGCATTGGACAGGGGGCCCCACCCCTCCACTTT
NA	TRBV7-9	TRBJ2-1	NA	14	CASSYRQTYNEQFF	TGTGCCAGCAGCTACCGACAGACATACAATGAGCAGTTCTTC
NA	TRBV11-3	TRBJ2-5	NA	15	CASSPTQASRETQYF	TGTGCCAGCAGCCCTACACAGGCATCCAGGGAGACCCAGTACTTC
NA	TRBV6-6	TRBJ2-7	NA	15	CASSYSTAQGYEQYF	TGTGCCAGCAGTTACTCGACTGCTCAAGGCTACGAGCAGTACTTC
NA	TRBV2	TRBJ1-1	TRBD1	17	CASSGTGLSVMNTEAFF	TGTGCCAGCAGTGGGACAGGGCTGTCGGTTATGAACACTGAAGCTTTCTTT
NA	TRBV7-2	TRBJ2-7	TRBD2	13	CASSLSGVYEQYF	TGTGCCAGCAGCTTAAGCGGGGTCTACGAGCAGTACTTC
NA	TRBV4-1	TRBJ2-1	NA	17	CASSQERTQSSYNEQFF	TGCGCCAGCAGCCAAGAAAGGACTCAGAGCTCCTACAATGAGCAGTTCTTC
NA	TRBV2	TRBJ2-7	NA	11	CASKDRGEQYF	TGTGCCAGCAAGGATAGAGGCGAGCAGTACTTC
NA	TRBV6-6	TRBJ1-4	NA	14	CASRSGAPNEKLFF	TGTGCCAGCAGGTCAGGGGCCCCTAATGAAAAACTGTTTTTT
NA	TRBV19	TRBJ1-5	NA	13	CASSLSLQAPQHF	TGTGCCAGTAGCCTATCCCTACAGGCCCCCCAGCATTTT
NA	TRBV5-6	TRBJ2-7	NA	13	CASNRELAYEQYF	TGTGCCAGCAACCGGGAGCTAGCATACGAGCAGTACTTC
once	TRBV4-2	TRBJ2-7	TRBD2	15	CASSQASGGLYEQYF	TGTGCCAGCAGCCAGGCTAGCGGGGGACTCTACGAGCAGTACTTC
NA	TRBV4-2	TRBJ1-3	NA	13	CASSDTRGNTIYF	TGTGCCAGCAGCGATACTCGGGGAAACACCATATATTTT
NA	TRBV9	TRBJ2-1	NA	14	CASSVATPPNEQFF	TGTGCCAGCAGCGTAGCTACCCCCCCCAATGAGCAGTTCTTC
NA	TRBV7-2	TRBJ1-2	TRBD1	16	CASSLGGTVRNYGYTF	TGTGCCAGCAGCTTAGGGGGGACAGTCCGCAACTATGGCTACACCTTC
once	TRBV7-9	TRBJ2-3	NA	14	CASSKVQGTDTQYF	TGTGCCAGCAGCAAGGTCCAGGGGACAGATACGCAGTATTTT
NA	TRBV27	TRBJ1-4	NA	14	CASSSVSGNEKLFF	TGTGCCAGCAGTTCCGTCTCCGGGAATGAAAAACTGTTTTTT
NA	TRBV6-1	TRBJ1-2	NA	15	CASSRTVGINYGYTF	TGTGCCAGCAGTAGGACAGTGGGAATTAACTATGGCTACACCTTC
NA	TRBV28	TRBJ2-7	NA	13	CASSPTRPYEQYF	TGTGCCAGCAGTCCGACAAGGCCCTACGAGCAGTACTTC
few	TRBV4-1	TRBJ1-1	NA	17	CASSLWGGHSLGTEAFF	TGCGCCAGCAGCCTCTGGGGGGGACACTCTCTCGGGACTGAAGCTTTCTTT
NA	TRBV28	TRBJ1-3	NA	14	CASSSTQHRLAIYF	TGTGCCAGCAGTTCGACCCAGCACAGGCTCGCCATATATTTT
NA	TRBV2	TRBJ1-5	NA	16	CASSEAPGVSNQPQHF	TGTGCCAGCAGTGAAGCCCCAGGGGTTTCCAATCAGCCCCAGCATTTT
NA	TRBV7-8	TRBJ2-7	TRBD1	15	CASSWTGTGGYEQYF	TGTGCCAGCAGCTGGACCGGGACAGGTGGCTACGAGCAGTACTTC
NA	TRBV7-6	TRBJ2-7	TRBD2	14	CASSWGGEGVEQYF	TGTGCCAGCAGCTGGGGGGGGGAGGGAGTCGAGCAGTACTTC
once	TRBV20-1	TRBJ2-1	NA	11	CSAPNYNEQFF	TGCAGTGCCCCTAACTACAATGAGCAGTTCTTC
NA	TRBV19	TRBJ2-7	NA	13	CASSVQGGYEQYF	TGTGCCAGTAGTGTACAGGGAGGGTACGAGCAGTACTTC
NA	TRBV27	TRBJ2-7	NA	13	CASSFSGSYEQYF	TGTGCCAGCAGTTTCTCAGGTTCCTACGAGCAGTACTTC
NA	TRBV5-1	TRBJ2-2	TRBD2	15	CASSPGTSGPGELFF	TGCGCCAGCAGCCCGGGGACTAGCGGGCCCGGGGAGCTGTTTTTT
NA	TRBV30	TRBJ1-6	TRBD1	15	CAWSFSTGGGSPLHF	TGTGCCTGGAGTTTTTCGACAGGGGGCGGCTCACCCCTCCACTTT
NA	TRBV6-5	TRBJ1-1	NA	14	CASSYSGGNTEAFF	TGTGCCAGCAGTTATTCCGGTGGGAACACTGAAGCTTTCTTT
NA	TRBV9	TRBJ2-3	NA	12	CASSVEGDTQYF	TGTGCCAGCAGCGTAGAGGGGGATACGCAGTATTTT
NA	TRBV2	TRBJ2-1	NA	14	CATVNGEAVNEQFF	TGTGCCACCGTTAACGGGGAGGCTGTCAATGAGCAGTTCTTC
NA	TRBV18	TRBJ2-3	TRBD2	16	CASSPLSLAGSRTQYF	TGTGCCAGCTCACCACTGTCACTAGCGGGGAGCAGAACGCAGTATTTT